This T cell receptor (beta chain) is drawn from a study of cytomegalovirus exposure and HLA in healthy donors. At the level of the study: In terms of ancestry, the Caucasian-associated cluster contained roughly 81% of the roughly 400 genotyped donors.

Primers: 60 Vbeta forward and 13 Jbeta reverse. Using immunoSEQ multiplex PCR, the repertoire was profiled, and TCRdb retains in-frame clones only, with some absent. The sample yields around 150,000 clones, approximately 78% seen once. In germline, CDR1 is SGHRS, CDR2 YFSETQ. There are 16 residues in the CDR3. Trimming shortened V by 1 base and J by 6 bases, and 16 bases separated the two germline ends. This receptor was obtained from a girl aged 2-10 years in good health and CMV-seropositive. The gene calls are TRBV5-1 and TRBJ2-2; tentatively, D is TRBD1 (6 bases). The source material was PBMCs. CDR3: CASSLSFLGAAGELFF. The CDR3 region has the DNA TGCGCCAGCAGCTTGAGTTTTTTGGGGGCTGCCGGGGAGCTGTTTTTT. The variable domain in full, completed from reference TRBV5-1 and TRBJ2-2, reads KAGVTQTPRYLIKTRGQQVTLSCSPISGHRSVSWYQQTPGQGLQFLFEYFSETQRNKGNFPGRFSGRQFSNSRSEMNVSTLELGDSALYLCASSLSFLGAAGELFFGEGSRLTVL.